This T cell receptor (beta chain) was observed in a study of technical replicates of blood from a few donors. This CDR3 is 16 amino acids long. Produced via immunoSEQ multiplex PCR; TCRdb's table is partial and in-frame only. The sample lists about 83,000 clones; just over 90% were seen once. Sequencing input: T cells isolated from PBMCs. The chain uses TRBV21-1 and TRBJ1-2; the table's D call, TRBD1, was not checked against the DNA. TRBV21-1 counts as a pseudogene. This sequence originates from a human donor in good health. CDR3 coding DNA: TGTGCCAGCAGCGGAGAGGGGACAGGGCCTAACTATGGCTACACCTTC. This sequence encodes CASSGEGTGPNYGYTF.